The 24 T cell receptor beta chains below come from one sample, sequenced in a study of human T cells and chemical hapten exposure. One entry per CDR3 protein results from TCRdb running MiXCR on the RACE reads. The data contain more than 65,000 distinct CDR3 sequences, 10% of them seen just once; the ten biggest clones take up roughly 1.4%. This sample's time point: patch test 1, 2 weeks after DPC sensitization. The treatment is: therapeutic diphenylcyclopropenone sensitization with weekly scalp DPC. The sample in question was whole blood, obtained in connection with sensitization to the hapten diphenylcyclopropenone (DPC). The receptors were sampled from a woman between 50 and 59 years old with alopecia areata. Some clones in this sample may be carry-over from other donors' samples.

This rearrangement joins TRBV27 to TRBJ2-7; D tentatively reads TRBD1 or TRBD2 (5 bases each). The germline V and J ends were trimmed by 6 bases and 7 bases, with 13 bases remaining between them. Germline CDR1 reads MNHEY; CDR2 reads SMNVEV (reference sequence). This CDR3 region has 12 residues. In nucleotides, the CDR3 is TGTGCCAGCAGAGGCCAGGGAGTGGAGCAGTACTTC. Translation: CASRGQGVEQYF.

V gene TRBV28 combines with J gene TRBJ2-3; D is unclear. This CDR3 comprises 14 residues. V was shortened by 1 base and J by 1 base, with 6 bases between the two germline ends. CDR1 is MDHEN, CDR2 SYDVKM, per germline. CDR3 loop: CASSLYQGTDTQYF. As DNA, the CDR3 is TGTGCCAGCAGTTTATACCAGGGCACAGATACGCAGTATTTT.

The J gene is TRBJ2-6, the V gene TRBV5-6; no clear D. There are 13 residues in the CDR3. V was trimmed by 6 bases and J by 0 bases, leaving 4 bases between them. Per germline, CDR1 SGHDT and CDR2 YYEEEE. Here the CDR3 DNA reads TGTGCCAGCATCTTCTCTGGGGCCAACGTCCTGACTTTC. Its protein product is CASIFSGANVLTF. Complete variable domain (other parts from reference TRBV5-6 and TRBJ2-6): DAGVTQSPTHLIKTRGQQVTLRCSPKSGHDTVSWYQQALGQGPQFIFQYYEEEERQRGNFPDRFSGHQFPNYSSELNVNALLLGDSALYLCASIFSGANVLTFGAGSRLTVL.

The table lists this clonotype with many counts. The CDR3 DNA follows: TGTGCCAGCAGTTACTCGAGAGAGAGCCAGGGGGCATATCAGCCCCAGCATTTT. Amino acids: CASSYSRESQGAYQPQHF. The J gene is TRBJ1-5, the V gene TRBV6-2 or TRBV6-3; TRBD1 matches at 8 bases. CDR1 MNHEY and CDR2 SVGEGT come from the germline V gene. The CDR3 length is 18 residues. Losses at the gene ends were 0 bases for V and 5 bases for J; bases not matched to a gene: 12.

This clonotype was picked up many times. The chain employs TRBV4-1 and TRBJ2-2; the D gene is possibly TRBD1 (5 bases). Germline assignment: CDR1 MGHRA and CDR2 YSYEKL. V dropped 4 bases and J dropped 2 bases, with 11 bases sitting between them. CDR3 size: 15 residues. The CDR3 reads CASSLLTDNTGELFF. As DNA, the CDR3 is TGCGCCAGCAGCCTTTTGACAGATAACACCGGGGAGCTGTTTTTT.

This rearrangement joins TRBV19 to TRBJ1-1; D is ambiguous. V was cut by 0 bases and J by 4 bases, with 12 bases left in between. There are 15 residues in the CDR3. CDR1 is LNHDA, CDR2 SQIVND, per germline (reference sequence). The DNA of the CDR3 is TGTGCCAGTAGTATAGATCTATCCGGGAGCACTGAAGCTTTCTTT. Translating it yields CASSIDLSGSTEAFF.

The table lists this clonotype with many counts. The chain recombines TRBV7-8 with TRBJ2-2, with no clear D. V was cut by 0 bases and J by 4 bases, with 3 bases left in between. Germline CDR1 reads SGHVS; CDR2 reads FQNEAQ. The CDR3 length is 13 residues. The CDR3 reads CASSLAGTGELFF. The DNA of the CDR3 is TGTGCCAGCAGCTTAGCCGGCACCGGGGAGCTGTTTTTT.

This clonotype was detected only a few times. The CDR3, as DNA: TGCAGCGTCCGTGAATCGCCGGGACAGGGGGCCTCGGAGCAGTACTTC. Translating gives CSVRESPGQGASEQYF. J is TRBJ2-7 and V is TRBV29-1; TRBD1 aligns across 12 bases. Germline V gene sequence: CDR1 SQVTM, CDR2 ANQGSEA. Trimming cost V 6 bases and J 7 bases; bases outside gene matches: 16. This CDR3 has 16 residues.

The chain recombines TRBV6-2 or TRBV6-3 with TRBJ1-1; D is possibly TRBD1 (5 bases). Trimming took off 6 bases at V and 6 bases at J, with 17 bases between the two ends. The germline CDR1 and CDR2 sequences are MNHEY and SVGEGT. The CDR3 runs 14 residues. The DNA for the CDR3 is TGTGCCAGCAGCAACTCACGGGGGGTGGCTGAAGCTTTCTTT. It codes for CASSNSRGVAEAFF.

This clonotype has a single count. The rearrangement uses TRBV28 and TRBJ1-5; no reliable D call. The V end lost 8 bases, the J end lost 2 bases, and 7 bases lay between the germline ends. This CDR3 contains 12 residues. Germline V lookup: CDR1 MDHEN, CDR2 SYDVKM. The CDR3 sequence is CASGRGNQPQHF. CDR3 DNA: TGTGCCAGCGGGCGGGGCAATCAGCCCCAGCATTTT.

This clonotype was seen ten or more times. V is TRBV5-5 and J is TRBJ1-1; D is unclear. Trimming pared 4 bases from V and 1 base from J, leaving 8 bases between. Germline assignment: CDR1 SGHKS and CDR2 YYEKEE (reference sequence). The CDR3 extends over 13 amino acids. The CDR3 sequence is CASSPDWNTEAFF. CDR3 sequence (DNA): TGTGCCAGCAGCCCGGACTGGAACACTGAAGCTTTCTTT.

This clonotype was counted only a few times. The chain carries TRBV6-2 or TRBV6-3 and TRBJ1-5; a possible D gene is TRBD1 (6 bases). Trimming stripped 4 bases from V and 7 bases from J, with 14 bases between. Germline V gives CDR1 MNHEY, CDR2 SVGEGT. This CDR3 is 14 amino acids long. The CDR3 sequence: CASSFPGEGQPQHF. The CDR3, as DNA: TGTGCCAGCAGTTTTCCAGGGGAGGGCCAGCCCCAGCATTTT.

This clonotype was found many times. The gene calls are TRBV11-2 and TRBJ2-5, with D possibly being TRBD2 (6 bases). Per the germline V gene, CDR1 is SGHAT and CDR2 is FQNNGV. V dropped 5 bases and J dropped 2 bases, with 15 bases sitting between them. The CDR3 is 15 amino acids. CDR3 sequence (DNA): TGTGCCAGCAGCGCCCAGGGACTGCTACAAGAGACCCAGTACTTC. It specifies CASSAQGLLQETQYF.

The table lists this clonotype with a few counts. The chain combines TRBV11-2 with TRBJ1-5; D gene uncertain. Trimming stripped 0 bases from V and 6 bases from J, with 6 bases between. Germline CDR1 is SGHAT and CDR2 is FQNNGV. This CDR3 contains 13 residues. CDR3 residues: CASSLERVQPQHF. CDR3 bases: TGTGCCAGCAGCTTAGAACGGGTTCAGCCCCAGCATTTT.

The sample holds a few counts of this clonotype. This chain uses TRBV10-3 with TRBJ2-3; D is possibly TRBD1 (5 bases). The CDR3 is made up of 16 amino acids. Trimming cost V 3 bases and J 1 base, with 14 bases left between them. The germline CDR1 and CDR2 sequences are ENHRY and SYGVKD. CDR3 in amino acids: CAISEGASGGTDTQYF. The CDR3, as DNA: TGTGCCATCAGTGAAGGGGCCTCGGGCGGCACAGATACGCAGTATTTT.

In its sample, this clonotype was seen a few times. The rearrangement links TRBV9 to TRBJ2-1; D not certain. With 0 bases removed from V and 0 bases from J, the gap between germline ends came to 13 bases. Germline CDR1 is SGDLS and CDR2 is YYNGEE. The CDR3 length is 17 residues. The CDR3 loop is CASSVGSGYGSYNEQFF. The CDR3, as DNA: TGTGCCAGCAGCGTAGGGTCCGGTTACGGCTCCTACAATGAGCAGTTCTTC. The full variable domain, with the rest looked up from reference TRBV9 and TRBJ2-1, is DSGVTQTPKHLITATGQRVTLRCSPRSGDLSVYWYQQSLDQGLQFLIQYYNGEERAKGNILERFSAQQFPDLHSELNLSSLELGDSALYFCASSVGSGYGSYNEQFFGPGTRLTVL.

This clonotype was counted between two and nine times. The chain is built from TRBV28 and TRBJ2-7; D is uncertain. The CDR3 is 16 amino acids. Germline V gene sequence: CDR1 MDHEN, CDR2 SYDVKM. The V and J ends lost 5 bases and 0 bases respectively, with 17 bases between them. The CDR3 region has the DNA TGTGCCAGCAGTGGTCGGACGGCCCCAAACTCCTACGAGCAGTACTTC. Translated: CASSGRTAPNSYEQYF.

CDR3 coding DNA: TGTGCCAGCACAAATGTCGAGACCCAGTACTTC. Translating it yields CASTNVETQYF. The chain recombines TRBV6-2 or TRBV6-3 with TRBJ2-5; unclear D gene. This CDR3 is 11 amino acids long. Trimming stripped 7 bases from V and 5 bases from J, with 8 bases between. The germline gives CDR1 MNHEY, CDR2 SVGEGT.

In its sample, this clonotype was seen a few times. This chain joins TRBV19 and TRBJ2-1, with TRBD2 matching 9 bases. Germline loops: CDR1 LNHDA, CDR2 SQIVND (reference sequence). The CDR3 sequence is 16 residues long. Losses at the gene ends were 1 base for V and 6 bases for J; bases not matched to a gene: 7. CDR3 coding DNA: TGTGCCAGTAGTATAGGGAAGGCTAGCGGGGCCAATGAGCAGTTCTTC. It codes for CASSIGKASGANEQFF.

This chain joins TRBV21-1 and TRBJ2-3; the table's D call TRBD1 went unverified against the DNA. TRBV21-1 is given as a pseudogene. There are 15 residues in the CDR3. CDR3 coding DNA: TGTGCCAGCAGCAAAAACCCCGAGGGGGCAGATACGCAGTATTTT. The encoded protein is CASSKNPEGADTQYF.

The chain uses TRBV29-1 and TRBJ2-4; 11 positions match TRBD2. The CDR3 loop spans 14 amino acids. Germline CDR1 is SQVTM and CDR2 is ANQGSEA. Trimming took 5 bases from V and 4 from J; bases not matched to a gene: 4. This CDR3 reads CSVWTSGRKNIQYF. In DNA, the CDR3 is TGCAGCGTTTGGACTAGCGGGCGTAAAAACATTCAGTACTTC.

The CDR3 DNA follows: TGTGCCAGCAGCTTTGAACAGCTAGGCCGAGAGACCCAGTACTTC. Protein: CASSFEQLGRETQYF. V usage is TRBV11-2 and J usage is TRBJ2-5; no clear D gene. The germline V gene encodes CDR1 SGHAT and CDR2 FQNNGV. This CDR3 spans 15 amino acids. Trimming removed 3 bases at V and 4 bases at J, with 15 bases between.

Here the CDR3 DNA reads TGCAGCGTCGGGAGTCAGCCCCAGCATTTT. It encodes CSVGSQPQHF. The chain couples TRBV29-1 to TRBJ1-5; D unresolved. CDR1 SQVTM and CDR2 ANQGSEA come from the germline V gene. With 6 bases removed from V and 6 bases from J, the gap between germline ends came to 6 bases. This CDR3 has 10 residues.

The chain has TRBV28 and TRBJ2-1; D possibly corresponds to TRBD1 (6 bases). Germline V gives CDR1 MDHEN, CDR2 SYDVKM. With 3 bases removed from V and 4 bases from J, the gap between germline ends came to 7 bases. This CDR3 region has 13 residues. The CDR3: CASSFTGYNEQFF. The CDR3 DNA follows: TGTGCCAGCAGTTTTACAGGGTACAATGAGCAGTTCTTC. Full variable domain (outside the CDR3, taken from reference TRBV28 and TRBJ2-1): DVKVTQSSRYLVKRTGEKVFLECVQDMDHENMFWYRQDPGLGLRLIYFSYDVKMKEKGDIPEGYSVSREKKERFSLILESASTNQTSMYLCASSFTGYNEQFFGPGTRLTVL.